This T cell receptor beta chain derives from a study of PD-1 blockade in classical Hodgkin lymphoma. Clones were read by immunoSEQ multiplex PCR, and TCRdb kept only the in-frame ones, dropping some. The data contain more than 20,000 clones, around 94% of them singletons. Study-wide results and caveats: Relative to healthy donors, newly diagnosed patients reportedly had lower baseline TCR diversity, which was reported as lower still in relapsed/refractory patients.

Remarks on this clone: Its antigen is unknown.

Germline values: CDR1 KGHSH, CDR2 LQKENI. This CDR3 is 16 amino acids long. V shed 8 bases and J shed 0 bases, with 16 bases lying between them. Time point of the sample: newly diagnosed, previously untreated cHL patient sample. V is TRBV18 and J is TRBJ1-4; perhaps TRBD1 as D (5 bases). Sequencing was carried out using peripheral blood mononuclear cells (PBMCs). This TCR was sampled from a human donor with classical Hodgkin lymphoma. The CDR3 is CASTTRRGATNEKLFF. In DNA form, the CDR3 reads TGTGCCAGCACGACACGGCGGGGGGCAACTAATGAAAAACTGTTTTTT. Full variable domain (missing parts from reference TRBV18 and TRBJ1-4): NAGVMQNPRHLVRRRGQEARLRCSPMKGHSHVYWYRQLPEEGLKFMVYLQKENIIDESGMPKERFSAEFPKEGPSILRIQQVVRGDSAAYFCASTTRRGATNEKLFFGSGTQLSVL.